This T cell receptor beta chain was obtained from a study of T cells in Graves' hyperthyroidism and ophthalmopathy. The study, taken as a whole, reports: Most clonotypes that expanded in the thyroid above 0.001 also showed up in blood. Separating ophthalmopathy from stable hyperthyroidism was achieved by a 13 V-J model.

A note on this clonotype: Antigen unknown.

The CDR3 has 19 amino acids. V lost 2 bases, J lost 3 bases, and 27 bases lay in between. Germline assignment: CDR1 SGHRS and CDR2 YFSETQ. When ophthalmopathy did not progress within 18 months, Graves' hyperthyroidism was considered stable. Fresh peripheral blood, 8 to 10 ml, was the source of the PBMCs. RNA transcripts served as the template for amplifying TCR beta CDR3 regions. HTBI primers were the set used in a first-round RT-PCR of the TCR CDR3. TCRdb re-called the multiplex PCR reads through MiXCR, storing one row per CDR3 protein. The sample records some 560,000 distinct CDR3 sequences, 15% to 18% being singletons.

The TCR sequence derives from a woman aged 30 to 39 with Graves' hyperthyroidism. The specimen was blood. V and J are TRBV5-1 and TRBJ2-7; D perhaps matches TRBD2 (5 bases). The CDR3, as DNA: TGCGCCAGCAGCTTTGGCCATCGGGCCGGGAAACAAGGGTTCTACGAGCAGTACTTC. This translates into CASSFGHRAGKQGFYEQYF.